This TCR beta chain was recorded in a study of blood T cell repertoires in COVID-19. Study context: Samples taken during acute and convalescent COVID-19 were collected in the United States, Italy and Spain.

Per the germline V gene, CDR1 is SGHTA and CDR2 is FQGNSA. The CDR3 spans 16 residues. V was clipped by 3 bases and J by 8 bases, with 20 bases between them. How the authors handled the data: From reference gene primer amplification, estimates of nucleated cell counts were derived. The data were produced by immunoSEQ multiplex PCR, yet TCRdb's version contains in-frame clones alone and is incomplete. V, J and clone size reflect that table, while D and trimming were determined from the DNA. The repertoire holds roughly 150,000 clones, with more than 75% as singletons. The chain uses TRBV7-2 and TRBJ2-1, with D tentatively TRBD1 (5 bases). The clonotype comes from a middle-aged man who had recovered from COVID-19. Specimen: PBMCs or T cells enriched from blood (not recorded which). The CDR3 DNA reads as TGTGCCAGCAGCTTCCGTCAGGGCATCCTGATCCATGAGCAGTTCTTC. Protein product: CASSFRQGILIHEQFF.